Shown below are 9 T cell receptor beta chains from a single sample sequenced in a study of T cells in localized non-small cell lung cancer. Profiled with immunoSEQ multiplex PCR; TCRdb holds only in-frame clones, not every one. The table records roughly 3,200 clones, less than 65% of them present only once. This specimen was lymph node tissue, taken before any cancer treatment. The receptors were gathered from a woman between 18 and 55 years old with stage I lung adenocarcinoma.

This clone was found a few times. The chain couples TRBV28 to TRBJ1-1; maybe TRBD1 (5 bases). CDR1 MDHEN and CDR2 SYDVKM come from the germline V gene. CDR3 length: 16 residues. Trimming pared 7 bases from V and 5 bases from J, leaving 23 bases between. CDR3 region: CASTFPPGRRGTEAFF. CDR3 nucleotides: TGTGCCAGCACCTTTCCCCCCGGGAGGCGGGGGACTGAAGCTTTCTTT.

This clone was found a few times. This chain uses TRBV10-3 with TRBJ1-5; D gene unclear. This CDR3 is 15 amino acids long. Germline V gene lookup returns CDR1 ENHRY and CDR2 SYGVKD. Trimming pared 0 bases from V and 0 bases from J, leaving 6 bases between. The DNA for the CDR3 is TGTGCCATCAGTGAGTCAGGGAATAGCAATCAGCCCCAGCATTTT. Translating it yields CAISESGNSNQPQHF.

Here the CDR3 reads CASSPNGYDEQYF. For the CDR3, the DNA is TGTGCCAGCAGTCCCAATGGATACGACGAGCAGTACTTC. The V call is TRBV28, the J call TRBJ2-7; D remains unclear. V lost 5 bases and J lost 5, with 13 bases in between. Germline values: CDR1 MDHEN, CDR2 SYDVKM. The CDR3 length is 13 residues.

This chain joins TRBV28 and TRBJ1-4; no clear D gene. Trimming took 4 bases from V and 7 from J, leaving 10 bases between them. The germline V gene has CDR1 MDHEN and CDR2 SYDVKM. CDR3 length equals 13 residues. This CDR3 is CASSSFIVEKLFF. CDR3 DNA sequence: TGTGCCAGCAGTTCGTTTATTGTTGAAAAACTGTTTTTT.

The chain joins TRBV19 to TRBJ2-7; 7 nucleotides align to TRBD1. The germline V gene encodes CDR1 LNHDA and CDR2 SQIVND (reference sequence). The CDR3 has 12 residues. The trim removed 4 bases at V and 6 bases at J, leaving 3 bases unmatched. CDR3 region: CASSKTGVEQYF. The CDR3 region has the DNA TGTGCCAGTAGTAAAACAGGGGTCGAGCAGTACTTC.

The rearrangement uses TRBV11-3 and TRBJ2-1, with a tentative D call TRBD2 (5 bases). Germline V gives CDR1 SGHNT, CDR2 YENEEA. V lost 3 bases and J 0 bases, leaving 15 bases between the germline ends. The CDR3 is 17 residues long. The CDR3 here is CASSLRAEPSSYNEQFF. The CDR3 coding sequence is TGTGCCAGCAGCTTGCGAGCGGAACCAAGCTCCTACAATGAGCAGTTCTTC.

V usage is TRBV11-3 and J usage is TRBJ2-2, with TRBD2 matching over 10 bases. In germline, CDR1 is SGHNT, CDR2 YENEEA. V shed 2 bases and J 5 bases; nucleotides not matched to a gene: 5. The CDR3 contains 16 residues. Here the CDR3 reads CASSLISGRGTGELFF. In DNA form, the CDR3 reads TGTGCCAGCAGCTTAATAAGCGGGAGGGGTACCGGGGAGCTGTTTTTT. Full variable domain (rest looked up from reference TRBV11-3 and TRBJ2-2): EAGVVQSPRYKIIEKKQPVAFWCNPISGHNTLYWYLQNLGQGPELLIRYENEEAVDDSQLPKDRFSAERLKGVDSTLKIQPAELGDSAVYLCASSLISGRGTGELFFGEGSRLTVL.

The chain is built from TRBV5-1 and TRBJ2-7, with 9 nucleotides matching TRBD2. Germline V gives CDR1 SGHRS, CDR2 YFSETQ. Trimming at V came to 0 bases and at J to 0 bases, leaving 4 bases not matched to a gene. The CDR3 loop spans 16 amino acids. CDR3 DNA sequence: TGCGCCAGCAGCTTGGGCCTAGCGGGGAGCTCCTACGAGCAGTACTTC. As protein: CASSLGLAGSSYEQYF.

The chain is built from TRBV29-1 and TRBJ2-1; D may be TRBD2 (6 bases). Trimming removed 7 bases from V and 7 bases from J, with 17 bases in between. The CDR3 length is 13 residues. Germline assignment: CDR1 SQVTM and CDR2 ANQGSEA. CDR3 sequence (DNA): TGCAGCGCCCGAAGGGGAGGAGGAAATGAGCAGTTCTTC. This encodes CSARRGGGNEQFF.